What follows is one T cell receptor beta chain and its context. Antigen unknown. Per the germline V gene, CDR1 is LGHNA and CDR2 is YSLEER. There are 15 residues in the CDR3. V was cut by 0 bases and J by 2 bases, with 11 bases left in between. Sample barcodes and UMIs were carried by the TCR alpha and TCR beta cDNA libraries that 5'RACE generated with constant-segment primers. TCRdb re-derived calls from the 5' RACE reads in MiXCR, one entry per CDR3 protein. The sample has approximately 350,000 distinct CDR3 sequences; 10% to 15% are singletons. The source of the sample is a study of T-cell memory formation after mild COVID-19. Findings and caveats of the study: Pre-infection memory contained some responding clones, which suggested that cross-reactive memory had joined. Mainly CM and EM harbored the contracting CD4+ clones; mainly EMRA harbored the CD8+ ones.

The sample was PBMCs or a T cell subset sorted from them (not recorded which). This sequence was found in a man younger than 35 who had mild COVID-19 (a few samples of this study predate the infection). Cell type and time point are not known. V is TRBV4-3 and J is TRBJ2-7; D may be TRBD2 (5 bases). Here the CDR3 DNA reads TGCGCCAGCAGCCAAGACTTCAGAGGGACCTACGAGCAGTACTTC. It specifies CASSQDFRGTYEQYF.